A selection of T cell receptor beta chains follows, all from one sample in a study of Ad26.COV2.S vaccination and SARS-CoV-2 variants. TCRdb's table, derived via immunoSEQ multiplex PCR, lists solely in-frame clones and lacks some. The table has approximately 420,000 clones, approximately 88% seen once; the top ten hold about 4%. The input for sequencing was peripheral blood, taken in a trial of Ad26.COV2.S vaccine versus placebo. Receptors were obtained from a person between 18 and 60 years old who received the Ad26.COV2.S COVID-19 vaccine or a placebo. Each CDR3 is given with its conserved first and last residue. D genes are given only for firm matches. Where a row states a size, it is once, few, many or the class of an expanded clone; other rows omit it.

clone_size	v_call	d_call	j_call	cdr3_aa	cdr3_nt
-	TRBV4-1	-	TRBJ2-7	CASSQDQIRQAAQYF	TGCGCCAGCAGCCAAGATCAGATTCGACAGGCAGCGCAGTACTTC
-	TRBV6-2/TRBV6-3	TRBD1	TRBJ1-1	CASSSTGGRTEAFF	TGTGCCAGCAGTTCTACAGGGGGAAGGACTGAAGCTTTCTTT
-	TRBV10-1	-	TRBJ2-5	CASRGPYQETQYF	TGCGCCAGCAGGGGCCCGTACCAAGAGACCCAGTACTTC
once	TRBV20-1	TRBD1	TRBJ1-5	CSASDTGVPSNQPQHF	TGCAGTGCTAGTGATACAGGGGTCCCTAGCAATCAGCCCCAGCATTTT
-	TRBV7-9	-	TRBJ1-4	CASSQAGSEKLFF	TGTGCCAGCAGCCAAGCAGGTTCCGAAAAACTGTTTTTT
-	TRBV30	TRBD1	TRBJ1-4	CAWSVGTGGYSNEKLFF	TGTGCCTGGAGTGTGGGGACAGGGGGCTATAGTAATGAAAAACTGTTTTTT
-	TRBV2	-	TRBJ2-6	CAGDGHTGANVLTF	TGTGCCGGGGACGGCCACACTGGGGCCAACGTCCTGACTTTC
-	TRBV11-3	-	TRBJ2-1	CASSLDGRRYNEQFF	TGTGCCAGCAGCTTAGATGGGAGAAGATACAATGAGCAGTTCTTC
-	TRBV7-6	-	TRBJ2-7	CATGGKGRPYEQYF	TGTGCCACCGGTGGAAAGGGACGACCCTACGAGCAGTACTTC
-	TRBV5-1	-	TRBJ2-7	CASSITGTLSYEQYF	TGCGCCAGCAGCATAACCGGGACACTCTCCTACGAGCAGTACTTC
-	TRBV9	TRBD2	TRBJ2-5	CASSVATSEQETQYF	TGTGCCAGCAGCGTAGCAACTAGCGAGCAAGAGACCCAGTACTTC
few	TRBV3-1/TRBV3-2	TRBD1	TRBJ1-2	CASSTRAGQGYYGYTF	TGTGCCAGCAGCACACGCGCCGGACAGGGGTACTATGGCTACACCTTC
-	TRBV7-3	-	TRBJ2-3	CASSFGGTDTQYF	TGTGCCAGCAGCTTCGGGGGCACAGATACGCAGTATTTT
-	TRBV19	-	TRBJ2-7	CASSPGGLLYEQYF	TGTGCCAGTAGTCCCGGCGGTCTCCTTTACGAGCAGTACTTC
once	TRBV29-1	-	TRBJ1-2	CSVDGVDGYTF	TGCAGCGTAGACGGTGTTGATGGCTACACCTTC
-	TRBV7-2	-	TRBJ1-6	CASSRINSPLHF	TGTGCCAGCAGCCGGATTAATTCACCCCTCCACTTT
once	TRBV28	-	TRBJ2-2	CASSRLRGRGLNTGELFF	TGTGCCAGCAGCCGCCTCAGAGGGCGGGGGCTAAACACCGGGGAGCTGTTTTTT
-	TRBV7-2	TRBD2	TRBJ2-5	CASSFRGEEETQYF	TGTGCCAGCAGCTTTCGGGGGGAAGAGGAAACCCAGTACTTC
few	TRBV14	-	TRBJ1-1	CASSQFTMGLKNTEAFF	TGTGCCAGCAGCCAATTTACGATGGGACTGAAGAACACTGAAGCTTTCTTT
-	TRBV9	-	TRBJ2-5	CASSVSSSETQYF	TGTGCCAGCAGCGTAAGTAGCTCCGAGACCCAGTACTTC
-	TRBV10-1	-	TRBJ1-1	CASSERLQAEAFF	TGCGCCAGCAGTGAGCGACTACAGGCTGAAGCTTTCTTT
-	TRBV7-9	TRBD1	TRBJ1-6	CASSSTGTGSPLHF	TGTGCCAGCAGCTCGACAGGGACGGGTTCACCCCTCCACTTT
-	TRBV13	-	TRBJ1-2	CASSLLGHYGYTF	TGTGCCAGCAGCTTACTCGGGCACTATGGCTACACCTTC
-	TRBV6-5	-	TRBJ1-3	CASSFRTPFSGNTIYF	TGTGCCAGCAGTTTCCGGACACCTTTCTCTGGAAACACCATATATTTT
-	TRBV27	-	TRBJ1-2	CASSIHRAVYGYTF	TGTGCCAGCAGTATCCACAGGGCGGTCTATGGCTACACCTTC
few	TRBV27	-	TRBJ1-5	CASSLSGRGAGNQPQHF	TGTGCCAGCAGTTTATCAGGCCGAGGGGCTGGCAATCAGCCCCAGCATTTT
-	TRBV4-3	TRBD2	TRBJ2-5	CASSQNGGARETQYF	TGCGCCAGCAGCCAAAACGGGGGGGCCCGGGAGACCCAGTACTTC
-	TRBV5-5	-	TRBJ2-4	CASSLLQGAFSIQYF	TGTGCCAGCAGCTTGTTACAGGGAGCATTTAGCATTCAGTACTTC
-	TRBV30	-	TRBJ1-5	CAWSRGASNQPQHF	TGTGCCTGGAGTCGCGGGGCAAGTAATCAGCCCCAGCATTTT